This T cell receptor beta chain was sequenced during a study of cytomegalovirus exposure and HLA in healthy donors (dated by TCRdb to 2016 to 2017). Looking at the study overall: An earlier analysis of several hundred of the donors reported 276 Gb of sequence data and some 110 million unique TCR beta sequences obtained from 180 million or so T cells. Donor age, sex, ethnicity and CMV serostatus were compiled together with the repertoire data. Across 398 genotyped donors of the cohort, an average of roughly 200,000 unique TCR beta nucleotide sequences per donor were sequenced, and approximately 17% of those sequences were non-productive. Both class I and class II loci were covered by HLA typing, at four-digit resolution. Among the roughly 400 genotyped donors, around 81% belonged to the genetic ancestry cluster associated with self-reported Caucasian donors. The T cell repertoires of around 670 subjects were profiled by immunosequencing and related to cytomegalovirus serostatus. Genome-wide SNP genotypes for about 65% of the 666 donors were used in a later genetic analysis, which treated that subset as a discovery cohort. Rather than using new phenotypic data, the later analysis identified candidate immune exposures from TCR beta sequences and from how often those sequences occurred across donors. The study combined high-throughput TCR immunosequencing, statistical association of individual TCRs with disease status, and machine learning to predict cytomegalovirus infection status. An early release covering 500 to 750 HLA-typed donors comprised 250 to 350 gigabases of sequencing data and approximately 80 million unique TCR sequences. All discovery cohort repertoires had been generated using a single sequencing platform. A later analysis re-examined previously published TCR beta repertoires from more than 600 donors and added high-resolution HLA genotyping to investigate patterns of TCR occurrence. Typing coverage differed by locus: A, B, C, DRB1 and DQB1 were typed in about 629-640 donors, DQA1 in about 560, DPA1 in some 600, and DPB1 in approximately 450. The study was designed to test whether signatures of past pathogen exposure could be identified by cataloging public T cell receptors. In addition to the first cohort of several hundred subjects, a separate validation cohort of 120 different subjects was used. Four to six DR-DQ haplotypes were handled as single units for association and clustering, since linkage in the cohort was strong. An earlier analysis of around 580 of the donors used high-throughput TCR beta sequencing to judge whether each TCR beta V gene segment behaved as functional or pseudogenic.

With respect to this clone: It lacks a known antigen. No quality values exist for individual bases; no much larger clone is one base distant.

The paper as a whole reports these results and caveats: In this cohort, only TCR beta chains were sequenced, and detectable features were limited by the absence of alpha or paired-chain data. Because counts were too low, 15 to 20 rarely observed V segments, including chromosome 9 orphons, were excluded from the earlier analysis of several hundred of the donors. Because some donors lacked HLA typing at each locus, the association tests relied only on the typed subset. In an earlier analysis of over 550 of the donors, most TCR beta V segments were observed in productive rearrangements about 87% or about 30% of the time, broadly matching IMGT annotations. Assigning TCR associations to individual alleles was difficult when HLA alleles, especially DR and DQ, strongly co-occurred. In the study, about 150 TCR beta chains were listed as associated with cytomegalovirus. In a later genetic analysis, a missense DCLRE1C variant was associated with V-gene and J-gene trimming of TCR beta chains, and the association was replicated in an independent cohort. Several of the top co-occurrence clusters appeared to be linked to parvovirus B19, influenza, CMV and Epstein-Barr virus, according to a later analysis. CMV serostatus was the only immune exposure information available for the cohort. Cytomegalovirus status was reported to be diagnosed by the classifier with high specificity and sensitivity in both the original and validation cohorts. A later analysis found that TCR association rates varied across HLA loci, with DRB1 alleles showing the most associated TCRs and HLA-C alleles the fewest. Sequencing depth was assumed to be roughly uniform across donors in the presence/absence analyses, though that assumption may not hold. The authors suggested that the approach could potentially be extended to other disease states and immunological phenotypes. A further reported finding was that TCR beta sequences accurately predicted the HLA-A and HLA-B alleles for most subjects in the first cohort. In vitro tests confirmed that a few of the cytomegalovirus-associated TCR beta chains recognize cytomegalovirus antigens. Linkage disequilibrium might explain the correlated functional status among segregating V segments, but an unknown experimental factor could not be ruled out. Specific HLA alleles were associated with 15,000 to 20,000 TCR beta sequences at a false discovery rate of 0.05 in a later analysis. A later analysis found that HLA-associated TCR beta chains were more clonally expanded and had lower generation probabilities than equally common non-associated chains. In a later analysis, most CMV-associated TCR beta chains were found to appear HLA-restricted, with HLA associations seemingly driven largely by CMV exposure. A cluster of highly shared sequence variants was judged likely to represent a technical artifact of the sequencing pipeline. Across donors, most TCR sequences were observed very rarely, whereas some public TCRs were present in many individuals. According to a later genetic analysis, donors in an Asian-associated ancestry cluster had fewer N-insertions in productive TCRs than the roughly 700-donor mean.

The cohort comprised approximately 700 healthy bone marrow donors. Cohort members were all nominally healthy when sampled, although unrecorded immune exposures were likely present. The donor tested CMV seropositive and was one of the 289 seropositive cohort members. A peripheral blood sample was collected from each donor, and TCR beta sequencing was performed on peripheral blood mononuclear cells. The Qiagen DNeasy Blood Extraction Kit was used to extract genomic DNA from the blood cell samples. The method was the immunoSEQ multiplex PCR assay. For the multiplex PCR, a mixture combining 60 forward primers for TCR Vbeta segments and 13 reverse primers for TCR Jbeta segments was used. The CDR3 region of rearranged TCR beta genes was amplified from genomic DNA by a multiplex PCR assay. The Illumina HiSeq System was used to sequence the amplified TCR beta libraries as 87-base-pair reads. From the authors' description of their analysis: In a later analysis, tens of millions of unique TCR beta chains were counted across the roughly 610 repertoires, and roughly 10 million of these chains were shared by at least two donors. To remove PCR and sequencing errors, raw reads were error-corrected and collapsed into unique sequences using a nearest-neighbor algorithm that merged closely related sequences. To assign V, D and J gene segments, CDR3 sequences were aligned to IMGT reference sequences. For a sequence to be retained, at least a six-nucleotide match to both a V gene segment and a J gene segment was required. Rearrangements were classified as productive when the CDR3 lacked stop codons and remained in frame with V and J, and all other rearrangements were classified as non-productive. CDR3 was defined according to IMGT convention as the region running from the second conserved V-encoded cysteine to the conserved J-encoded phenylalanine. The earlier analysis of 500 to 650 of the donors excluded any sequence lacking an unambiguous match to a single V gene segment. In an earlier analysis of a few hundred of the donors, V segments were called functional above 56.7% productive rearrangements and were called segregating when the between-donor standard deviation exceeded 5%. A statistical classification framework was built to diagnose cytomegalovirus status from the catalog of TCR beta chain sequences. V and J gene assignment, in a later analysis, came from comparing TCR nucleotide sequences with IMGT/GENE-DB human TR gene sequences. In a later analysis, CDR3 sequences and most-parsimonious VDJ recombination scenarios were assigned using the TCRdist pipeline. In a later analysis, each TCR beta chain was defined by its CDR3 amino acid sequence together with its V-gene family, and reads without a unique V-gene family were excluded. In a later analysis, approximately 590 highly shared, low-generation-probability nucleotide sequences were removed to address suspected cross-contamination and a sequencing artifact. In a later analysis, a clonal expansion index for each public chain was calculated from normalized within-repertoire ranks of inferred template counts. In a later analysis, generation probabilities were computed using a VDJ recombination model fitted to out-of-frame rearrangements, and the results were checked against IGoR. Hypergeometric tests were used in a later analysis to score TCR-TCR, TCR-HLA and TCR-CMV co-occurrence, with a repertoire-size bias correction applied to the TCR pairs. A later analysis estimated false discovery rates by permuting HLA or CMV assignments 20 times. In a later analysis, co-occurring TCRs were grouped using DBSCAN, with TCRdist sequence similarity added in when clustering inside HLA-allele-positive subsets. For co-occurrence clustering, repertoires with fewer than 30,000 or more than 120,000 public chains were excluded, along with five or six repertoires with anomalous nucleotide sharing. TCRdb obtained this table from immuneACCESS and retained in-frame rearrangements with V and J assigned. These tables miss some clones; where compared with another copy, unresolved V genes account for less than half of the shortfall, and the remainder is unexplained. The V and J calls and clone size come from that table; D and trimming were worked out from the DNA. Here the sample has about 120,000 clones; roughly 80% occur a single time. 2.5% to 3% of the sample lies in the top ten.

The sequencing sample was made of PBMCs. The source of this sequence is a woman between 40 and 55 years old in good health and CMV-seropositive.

The CDR3: CASSSPNRGFQAFF. The DNA sequence is TGTGCCAGCAGTTCCCCCAACAGGGGGTTTCAAGCTTTCTTT. Recombination linked TRBV6-5 to TRBJ1-1; TRBD1 lines up with 8 middle nucleotides. The germline V and J ends show losses of 4 bases and 9 bases respectively, and no gene match explains 10 bases of the junction. CDR3 length: 14 amino acids, cysteine to phenylalanine. Kept here is only the CDR3 DNA, which spans 42 bases and is read in frame from base 1. Based on the germline V gene, the CDR1 and CDR2 sequences are MNHEY and SVGAGI.